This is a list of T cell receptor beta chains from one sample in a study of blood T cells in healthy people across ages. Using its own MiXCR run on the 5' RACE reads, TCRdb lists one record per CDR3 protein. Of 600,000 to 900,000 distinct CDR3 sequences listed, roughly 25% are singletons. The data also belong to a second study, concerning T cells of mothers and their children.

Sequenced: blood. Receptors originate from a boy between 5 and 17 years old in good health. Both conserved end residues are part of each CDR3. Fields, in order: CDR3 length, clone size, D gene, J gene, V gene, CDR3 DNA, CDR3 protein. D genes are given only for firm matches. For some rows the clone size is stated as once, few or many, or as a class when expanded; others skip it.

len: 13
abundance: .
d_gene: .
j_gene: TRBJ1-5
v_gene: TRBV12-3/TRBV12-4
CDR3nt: TGTGCCAGCAGTTCTCGTATCAATCAGCCCCAGCATTTT
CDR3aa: CASSSRINQPQHF

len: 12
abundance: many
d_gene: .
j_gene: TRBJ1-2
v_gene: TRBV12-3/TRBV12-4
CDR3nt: TGTGCCAGCAGTTTGGCTAGGGGTCTCTACACCTTC
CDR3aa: CASSLARGLYTF

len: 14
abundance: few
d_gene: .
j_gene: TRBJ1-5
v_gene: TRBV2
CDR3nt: TGTGCCAGCAAATCGAGATACGAGGGCCAGCCCCAGCATTTT
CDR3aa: CASKSRYEGQPQHF

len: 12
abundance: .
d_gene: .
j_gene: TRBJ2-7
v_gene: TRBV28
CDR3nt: TGTGCCAGCAGGACTTCACTGGGGGAGCAGTACTTC
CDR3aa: CASRTSLGEQYF

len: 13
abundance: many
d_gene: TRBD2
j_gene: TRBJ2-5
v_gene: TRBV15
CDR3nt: TGTGCCACCAGAACTAGCGGGGAAGAGACCCAGTACTTC
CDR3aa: CATRTSGEETQYF

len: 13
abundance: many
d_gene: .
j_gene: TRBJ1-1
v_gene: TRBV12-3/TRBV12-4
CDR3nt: TGTGCCAGCAGTTTCTCCCTGAACACTGAAGCTTTCTTT
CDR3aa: CASSFSLNTEAFF

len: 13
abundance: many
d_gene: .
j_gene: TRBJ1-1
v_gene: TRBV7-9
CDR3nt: TGTGCCAGCAGCTCCGAAGGTGGCACTGAAGCTTTCTTT
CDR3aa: CASSSEGGTEAFF

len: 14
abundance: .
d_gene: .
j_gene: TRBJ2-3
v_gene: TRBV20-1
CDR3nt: TGCAGTGGACAGAGGCCAGGGGGGGGGGATACGCAGTATTTT
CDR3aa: CSGQRPGGGDTQYF

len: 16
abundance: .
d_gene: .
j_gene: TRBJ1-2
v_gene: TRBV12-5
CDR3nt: TGTGCTAGTGGAGCACAGGGATTTGCGACTAACTATGGCTACACCTTC
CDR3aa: CASGAQGFATNYGYTF

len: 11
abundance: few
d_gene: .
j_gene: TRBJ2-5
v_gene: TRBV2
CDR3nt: TGTGCCACCAGGCGGGAAGAGACCCAGTACTTC
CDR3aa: CATRREETQYF

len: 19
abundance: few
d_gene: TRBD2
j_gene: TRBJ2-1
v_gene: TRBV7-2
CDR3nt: TGTGCCAGCAGCCCAGAAAACCGCAGGCGGGGGAGCTCCTACAATGAGCAGTTCTTC
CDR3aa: CASSPENRRRGSSYNEQFF

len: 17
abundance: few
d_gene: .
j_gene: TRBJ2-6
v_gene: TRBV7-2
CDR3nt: TGTGCTGAGGGGCAGGGTCACTCCAGCTCTGGGGCCAACGTCCTGACTTTC
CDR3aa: CAEGQGHSSSGANVLTF

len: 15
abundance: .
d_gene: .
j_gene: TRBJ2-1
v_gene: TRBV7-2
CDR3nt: TGTGCCAGCAGCTTAGGTAGTGGCCACTATAATGAGCAGTTCTTC
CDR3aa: CASSLGSGHYNEQFF

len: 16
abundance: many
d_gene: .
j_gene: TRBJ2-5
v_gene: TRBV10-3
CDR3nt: TGTGCCATCTCCGGCGGCGGCGGGGGCCCCTTGGAGACCCAGTACTTC
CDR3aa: CAISGGGGGPLETQYF

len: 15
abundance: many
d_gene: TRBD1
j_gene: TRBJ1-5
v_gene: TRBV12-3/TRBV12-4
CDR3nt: TGTGCCAGCAGCCTCACAGGGGGGAGAAGTCAGCCCCAGCATTTT
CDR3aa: CASSLTGGRSQPQHF

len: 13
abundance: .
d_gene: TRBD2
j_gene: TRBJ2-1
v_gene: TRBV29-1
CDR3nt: TGCAGCGGGGCTCTAGCGGGGGGAAATGAGCAGTTCTTC
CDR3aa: CSGALAGGNEQFF

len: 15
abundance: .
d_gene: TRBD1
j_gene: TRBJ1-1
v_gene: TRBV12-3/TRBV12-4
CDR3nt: TGTGCCAGCAGTTCTATTTGGCAGGGGGACACTGAAGCTTTCTTT
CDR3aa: CASSSIWQGDTEAFF

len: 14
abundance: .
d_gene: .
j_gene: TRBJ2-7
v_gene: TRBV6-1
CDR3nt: TGTGCCAGCAGTGAACAAATGGATTCCTACGAGCAGTACTTC
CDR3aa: CASSEQMDSYEQYF

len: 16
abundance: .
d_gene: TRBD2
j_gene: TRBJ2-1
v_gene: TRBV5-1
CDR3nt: TGCGCCAGCAGCTTGAGGCGGGGGAGCTCCTACAATGAGCAGTTCTTC
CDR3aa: CASSLRRGSSYNEQFF

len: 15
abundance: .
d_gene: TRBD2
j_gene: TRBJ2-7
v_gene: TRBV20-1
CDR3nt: TGCAGTGCTCGGATCCCCATGCGGGGGGGGCGTGAGCAGTACTTC
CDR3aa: CSARIPMRGGREQYF

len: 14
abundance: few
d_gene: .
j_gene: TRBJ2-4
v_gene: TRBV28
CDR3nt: TGTGCCAGCAGTTTAAGGGGGGCGTTGGACATTCAGTACTTC
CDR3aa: CASSLRGALDIQYF

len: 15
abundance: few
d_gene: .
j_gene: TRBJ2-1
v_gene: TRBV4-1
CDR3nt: TGCGCCAGCAGCCGTGTAGCGGTAGGCTACAATGAGCAGTTCTTC
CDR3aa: CASSRVAVGYNEQFF

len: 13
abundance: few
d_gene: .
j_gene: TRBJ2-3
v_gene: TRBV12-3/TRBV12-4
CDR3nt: TGTGCCAGCACCCGGCTTCGCACAGATACGCAGTATTTT
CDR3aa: CASTRLRTDTQYF

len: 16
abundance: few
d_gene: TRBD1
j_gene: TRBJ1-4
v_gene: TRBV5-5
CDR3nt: TGTGCCAGCAGCGGAGGACAGGTCACGGCTAATGAAAAACTGTTTTTT
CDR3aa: CASSGGQVTANEKLFF

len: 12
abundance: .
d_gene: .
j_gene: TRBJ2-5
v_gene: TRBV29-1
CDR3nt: TGCAGCGTTGCACGGGGACAAGGGACCCAGTACTTC
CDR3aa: CSVARGQGTQYF

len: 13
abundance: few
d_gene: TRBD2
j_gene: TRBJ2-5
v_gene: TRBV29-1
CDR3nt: TGCAGCGTTTCGGGGGGGGGCCAAGAGACCCAGTACTTC
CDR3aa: CSVSGGGQETQYF

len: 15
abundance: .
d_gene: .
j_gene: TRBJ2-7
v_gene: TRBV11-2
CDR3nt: TGTGCCAGCAGCTTAGACCCAGGGTTCACCTACGAGCAGTACTTC
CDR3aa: CASSLDPGFTYEQYF

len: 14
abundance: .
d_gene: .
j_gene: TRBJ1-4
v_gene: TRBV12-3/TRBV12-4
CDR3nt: TGTGCCAGCAGACCGACAGGAGGTGGTGAAAAACTGTTTTTT
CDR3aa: CASRPTGGGEKLFF

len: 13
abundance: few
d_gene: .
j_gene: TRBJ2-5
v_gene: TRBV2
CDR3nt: TGTGCCAGCAGACTTCACGCCCAGGAGACCCAGTACTTC
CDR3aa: CASRLHAQETQYF

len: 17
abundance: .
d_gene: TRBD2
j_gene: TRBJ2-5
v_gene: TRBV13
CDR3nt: TGTGCCAGCAGCTTAGGCGGTGCGGGGGGGCTGATGGAGACCCAGTACTTC
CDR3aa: CASSLGGAGGLMETQYF

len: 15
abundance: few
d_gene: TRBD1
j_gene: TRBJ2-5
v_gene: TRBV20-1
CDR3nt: TGCAGTGCTACCCGCCCACAGGGGGCCCGGGAGACCCAGTACTTC
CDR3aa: CSATRPQGARETQYF

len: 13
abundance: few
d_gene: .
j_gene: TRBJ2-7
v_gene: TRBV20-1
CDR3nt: TGCAGTGCTAGAGTGGGCAGTTCCTACGAGCAGTACTTC
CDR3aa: CSARVGSSYEQYF

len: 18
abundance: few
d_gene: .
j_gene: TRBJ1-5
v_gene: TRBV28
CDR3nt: TGTGCCAGCAGTTTAGGTTTTGGGGGGGCAGGCGGCAATCAGCCCCAGCATTTT
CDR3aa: CASSLGFGGAGGNQPQHF

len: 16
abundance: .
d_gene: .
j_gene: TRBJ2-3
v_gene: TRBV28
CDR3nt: TGTGCCAGCAGTTTATCCCCTAGCGTGCTCACAGATACGCAGTATTTT
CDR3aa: CASSLSPSVLTDTQYF

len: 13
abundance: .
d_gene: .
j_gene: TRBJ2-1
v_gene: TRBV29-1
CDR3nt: TGCAGCGGCGCAACCAGGGGGGGGAATGAGCAGTTCTTC
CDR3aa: CSGATRGGNEQFF

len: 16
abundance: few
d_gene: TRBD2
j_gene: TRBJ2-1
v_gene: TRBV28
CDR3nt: TGTGCCAGCACGGCTAGCGGGGGGACATACTCCAATGAGCAGTTCTTC
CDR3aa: CASTASGGTYSNEQFF

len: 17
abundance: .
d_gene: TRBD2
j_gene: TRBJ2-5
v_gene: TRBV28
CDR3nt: TGTGCCAGCAGATATGCTTCCGGGACTAATTTGAGAGAGACCCAGTACTTC
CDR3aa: CASRYASGTNLRETQYF